The entry that follows covers one TCR beta chain sequence. In this sample, this clonotype turned up many times. No cognate antigen has been identified for it. No base quality information exists; no much larger clone differs at one position. TCR beta repertoires were profiled from peripheral blood of roughly 13 young patients with multiple sclerosis to demonstrate the VDJtools post-analysis software. The multiple sclerosis patients were children and adolescents ranging in age from 6 to 15 years. This record belongs to a study of post-analysis software for immune sequencing data (dated by TCRdb to between 2015 and 2016). Study-wide context: Relapsing-remitting, secondary progressive and progressive-relapsing multiple sclerosis were recorded as disease courses, and subtype annotation was lacking for some patients. Patient repertoires were compared against ten to twelve previously published healthy control repertoires from donors aged about 6 to 26 years. A subset of samples was prepared in parallel using single-end sample barcoding, then pooled and co-amplified after Illumina adapter ligation.

The research as a whole found: Direct clustering with F measure revealed strong co-clustering of samples prepared in the same batch, which led to a batch-effect correction. Roughly 5 TRBV segments, including TRBV5-6, TRBV5-1 and TRBV20-1, were significantly more frequent in patients than controls. Significantly lower normalized Chao1 diversity was found in multiple sclerosis patients than in controls, suggesting substantial peripheral T-cell clonal expansion. The control group was slightly older than the multiple sclerosis patient group.

The CDR3 sequence holds 15 residues, the cysteine and phenylalanine included. Left in the record is the CDR3 DNA by itself, 45 bases read in frame from the first base. The CDR1 and CDR2 encoded by the germline V gene are MGHRA and YSYEKL. Trimming removed 2 bases from V and 2 bases from J, leaving 13 bases between the germline ends. Libraries were built with PCR. This sample was sequenced with an Illumina HiSeq 2500. To reduce PCR and sequencing biases, unique molecular identifiers were incorporated into the TCR beta cDNA libraries. Roughly 500,000 cDNA molecules were obtained for every 1 to 10 million input T cells, so each molecule roughly corresponded to one T cell. The patient libraries were prepared and sequenced using the same protocol as the earlier healthy control dataset. Within a given batch, samples were prepared together, multiplexed and sequenced on the same HiSeq lane. The authors' analysis ran thus. MIGEC handled the raw barcoded reads, throwing out single-read molecular identifier groups before consensus assembly and CDR3 extraction. Clonotype tables were post-analysed with VDJtools, normalizing diversity by down-sampling all datasets to the smallest sample size. In repertoire overlap clustering, CDR3 amino acid sequences, but not nucleotide sequences, were matched to correct batch-related cross-sample contamination. The public sequencing data were trimmed at Q25 with fastp and processed into clonotypes with MiXCR by TCRdb, which kept only in-frame beta chains. Entries are consolidated by CDR3 protein sequence, retaining the most common genes and DNA. V and J calls and clone size were set by TCRdb, not the authors. Within this sample are approximately 730,000 distinct CDR3 sequences, with 30% of them counted one time only. Around 0.56% of the sample is in the top ten clones.

The sequence was collected from a girl aged 5-17 years with multiple sclerosis. The chain links TRBV4-1 with TRBJ2-7, with no reliable assignment of the D segment. Material: blood. The CDR3 reads CASSQIPTPAYEQYF. At the DNA level, the sequence is TGCGCCAGCAGCCAAATCCCGACACCGGCCTACGAGCAGTACTTC.